The source of this TCR beta chain is a study of blood T cell repertoires in COVID-19 (dated by TCRdb to 2018 to 2020). Broadly, across the study: Samples covering the acute and convalescent phases of COVID-19 were provided by collaborators in the United States, Italy and Spain. The prospective study material was composed of cDNA or gDNA derived from T cells, B-cell-depleted T cells, or PBMCs. Deeply sampled blood TCRbeta repertoires from subjects exposed to, actively infected with, or recovered from COVID-19 were included in the dataset. The repertoires were released in a freely available public database intended as a resource for research on the immune response to SARS-CoV-2. The samples were drawn from the first 160 participants of the ongoing ImmuneRACE study and from 950 to 1,500 subjects provided by 6 global collaborators. Nearly every sample came with metadata listing a de-identified subject ID, COVID-19 status, age in years and sex. Where HLA class I and class II types were available, the types were taken from metadata supplied by the sample provider, not from assay-based typing. The full study reports these points: Clinical and demographic metadata were provided uncurated, with the amount varying by source and participant.

TCRbeta CDR3 regions were amplified from genomic DNA using the immunoSEQ Assay, a bias-controlled multiplex PCR. Regarding the original processing steps: The number of nucleated cells in each sample was estimated by amplification of reference gene primers within the assay. Sequence reads were collapsed and filtered to measure the absolute abundance of every unique TCRbeta CDR3 rearrangement. Productive Simpson clonality was computed per sample as the square root of Simpson's diversity index over productive rearrangements. Imported from immuneACCESS, the table was reduced by TCRdb to in-frame sequences with V and J called. These copies leave out some clones; in studies compared against another copy, an unresolved V gene accounts for under half, and the cause of the remainder is not known. V, J and clone size were drawn from that table, and D and trimming were deduced from the DNA. For this sample there are roughly 250,000 clones; 75% to 90% appear just once. The ten largest clones represent 3.5% to 4.5% of the sample.

This clone was detected once. The specificity of this receptor is unknown. Base qualities are missing; no much larger clone stands one base away. V drops 0 bases and J drops 1 base, leaving 13 bases in between. As encoded in the germline V gene (reference sequence), CDR1 is LNHNV while CDR2 is YYDKDF. From cysteine to phenylalanine, the CDR3 is 17 amino acids long. The read is trimmed to its CDR3 DNA, 51 bases read in frame from base 1. Participants in the prospective study were enrolled through a virtual design, were aged roughly 18 to 100 years, and lived in about two dozen United States geographic areas. In the prospective study, cohorts were assigned on the basis of participant-reported clinical history obtained from a screening survey and a study questionnaire. Recovered participants in ImmuneRACE Cohort 3 were defined by two consecutive negative NP/OP PCR tests, clearance by a healthcare professional, or resolution of symptoms. In the prospective study, whole blood, serum and a nasopharyngeal or oropharyngeal swab were collected from each participant by mobile phlebotomists. Prospective study participants could optionally give additional blood draws and questionnaires over a roughly two-month period. Before DNA extraction, blood samples from the prospective study were shipped at room temperature or frozen.

The rearranged segments are TRBV15 and TRBJ2-1, with the D gene call left open. The sample consisted of PBMCs or T cells enriched from blood (not recorded which). The origin of this receptor is a woman in her twenties or thirties who had recovered from COVID-19. The CDR3 reads as follows: CATSRDRRLSSYNEQFF. The nucleotide sequence reads as follows: TGTGCCACCAGCAGAGATCGTCGCCTTAGTTCCTACAATGAGCAGTTCTTC.